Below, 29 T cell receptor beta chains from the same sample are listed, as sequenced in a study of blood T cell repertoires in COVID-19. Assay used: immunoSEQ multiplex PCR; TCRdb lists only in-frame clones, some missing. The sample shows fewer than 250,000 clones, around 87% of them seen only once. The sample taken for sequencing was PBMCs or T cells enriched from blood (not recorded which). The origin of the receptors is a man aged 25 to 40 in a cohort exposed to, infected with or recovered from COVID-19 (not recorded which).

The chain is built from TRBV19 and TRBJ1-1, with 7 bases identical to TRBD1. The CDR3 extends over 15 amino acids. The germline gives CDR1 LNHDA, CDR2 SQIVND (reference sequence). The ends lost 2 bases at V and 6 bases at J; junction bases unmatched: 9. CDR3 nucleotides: TGTGCCAGTAGTATAACTGAGACAGGGACCGCTGAAGCTTTCTTT. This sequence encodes CASSITETGTAEAFF. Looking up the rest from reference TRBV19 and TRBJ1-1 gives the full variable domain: DGGITQSPKYLFRKEGQNVTLSCEQNLNHDAMYWYRQDPGQGLRLIYYSQIVNDFQKGDIAEGYSVSREKKESFPLTVTSAQKNPTAFYLCASSITETGTAEAFFGQGTRLTVV.

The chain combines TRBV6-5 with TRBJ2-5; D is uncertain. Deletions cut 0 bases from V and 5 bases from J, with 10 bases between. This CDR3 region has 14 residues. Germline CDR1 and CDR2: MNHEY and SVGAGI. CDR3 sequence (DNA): TGTGCCAGCAGTTACTCGACATTTGGGGAGACCCAGTACTTC. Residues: CASSYSTFGETQYF.

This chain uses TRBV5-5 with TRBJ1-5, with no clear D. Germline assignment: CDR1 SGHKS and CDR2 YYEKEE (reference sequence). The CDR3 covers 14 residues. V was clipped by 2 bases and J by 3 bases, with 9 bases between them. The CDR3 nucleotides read TGTGCCAGCAGCTTTCACAGTATCAATCAGCCCCAGCATTTT. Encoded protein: CASSFHSINQPQHF.

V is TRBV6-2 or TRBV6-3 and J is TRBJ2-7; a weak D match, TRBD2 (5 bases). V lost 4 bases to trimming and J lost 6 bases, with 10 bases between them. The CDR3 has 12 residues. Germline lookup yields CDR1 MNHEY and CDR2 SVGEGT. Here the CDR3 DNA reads TGTGCCAGCAGTTTCACTAGAGGCGAGCAGTACTTC. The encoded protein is CASSFTRGEQYF.

The CDR3 region is CASSFSTGSTEAFF. CDR3 DNA: TGTGCCAGCAGTTTCTCGACAGGGAGCACTGAAGCTTTCTTT. The chain combines TRBV27 with TRBJ1-1, with 7 bases identical to TRBD1. The germline V gene has CDR1 MNHEY and CDR2 SMNVEV (reference sequence). The CDR3 is 14 amino acids. The J segment lost 4 bases and the V segment lost 3 bases, leaving 5 bases of the junction unmatched.

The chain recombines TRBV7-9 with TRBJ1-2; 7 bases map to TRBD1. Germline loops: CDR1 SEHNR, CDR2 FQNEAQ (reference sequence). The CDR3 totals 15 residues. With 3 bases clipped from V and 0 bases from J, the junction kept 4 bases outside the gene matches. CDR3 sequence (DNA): TGTGCCAGCAGCTTGACAGGGCTAGCTAACTATGGCTACACCTTC. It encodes CASSLTGLANYGYTF.

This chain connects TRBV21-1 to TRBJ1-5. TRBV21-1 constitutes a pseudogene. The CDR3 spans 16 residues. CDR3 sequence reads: CASSNPPVRDDQPQHF. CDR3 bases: TGTGCCAGCAGCAACCCTCCCGTGAGGGATGATCAGCCCCAGCATTTT.

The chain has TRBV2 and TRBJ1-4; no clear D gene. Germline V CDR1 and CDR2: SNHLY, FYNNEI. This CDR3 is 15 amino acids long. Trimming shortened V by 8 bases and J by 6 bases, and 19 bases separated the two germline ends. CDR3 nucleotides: TGTGCCAGCGGAAGAGGCGGCAGTAGCGATGAAAAACTGTTTTTT. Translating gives CASGRGGSSDEKLFF. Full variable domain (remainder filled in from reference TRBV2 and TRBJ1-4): EPEVTQTPSHQVTQMGQEVILRCVPISNHLYFYWYRQILGQKVEFLVSFYNNEISEKSEIFDDQFSVERPDGSNFTLKIRSTKLEDSAMYFCASGRGGSSDEKLFFGSGTQLSVL.

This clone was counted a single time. CDR3 loop: CASSPQRGALYGYTF. Here the CDR3 DNA reads TGTGCCAGCAGCCCCCAAAGAGGCGCCCTCTATGGCTACACCTTC. This sequence joins TRBV13 and TRBJ1-2; D is unclear. V gave up 5 bases and J gave up 4 bases, with 17 bases separating them. Looked up from germline, CDR1 is PRHDT and CDR2 is FYEKMQ (reference sequence). The CDR3 runs to 15 residues.

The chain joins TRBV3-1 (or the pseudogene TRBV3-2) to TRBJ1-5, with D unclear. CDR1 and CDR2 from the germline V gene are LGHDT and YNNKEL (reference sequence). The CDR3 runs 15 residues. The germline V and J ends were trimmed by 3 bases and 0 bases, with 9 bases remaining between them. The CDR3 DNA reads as TGTGCCAGCAGCCACTCAAGCCTTAGCAATCAGCCCCAGCATTTT. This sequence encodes CASSHSSLSNQPQHF.

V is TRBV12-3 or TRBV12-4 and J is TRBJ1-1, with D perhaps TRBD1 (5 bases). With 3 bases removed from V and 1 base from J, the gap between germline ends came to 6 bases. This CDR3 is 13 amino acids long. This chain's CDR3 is CASSFGQNTEAFF. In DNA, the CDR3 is TGTGCCAGCAGTTTTGGACAGAACACTGAAGCTTTCTTT.

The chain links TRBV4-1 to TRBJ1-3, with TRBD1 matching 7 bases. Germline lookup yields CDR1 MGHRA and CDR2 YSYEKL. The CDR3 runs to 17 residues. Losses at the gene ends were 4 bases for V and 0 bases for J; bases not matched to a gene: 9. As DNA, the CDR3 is TGCGCCAGCAGCCCCCACCGACAGGGAAACTCTGGAAACACCATATATTTT. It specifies CASSPHRQGNSGNTIYF.

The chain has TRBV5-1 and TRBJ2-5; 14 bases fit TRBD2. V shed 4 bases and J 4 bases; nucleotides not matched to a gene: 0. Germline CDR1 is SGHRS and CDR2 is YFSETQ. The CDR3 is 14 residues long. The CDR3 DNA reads TGCGCCAGCAGCGGGACTAGCGGGAGAGAGACCCAGTACTTC. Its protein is CASSGTSGRETQYF. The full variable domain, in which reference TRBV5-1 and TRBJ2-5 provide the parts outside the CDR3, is KAGVTQTPRYLIKTRGQQVTLSCSPISGHRSVSWYQQTPGQGLQFLFEYFSETQRNKGNFPGRFSGRQFSNSRSEMNVSTLELGDSALYLCASSGTSGRETQYFGPGTRLLVL.

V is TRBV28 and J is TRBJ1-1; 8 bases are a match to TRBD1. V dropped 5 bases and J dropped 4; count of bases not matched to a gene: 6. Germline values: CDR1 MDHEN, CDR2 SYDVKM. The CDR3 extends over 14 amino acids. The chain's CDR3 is CASSPSGGITEAFF. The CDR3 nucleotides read TGTGCCAGCAGTCCCTCAGGGGGCATCACTGAAGCTTTCTTT.

The CDR3 DNA reads TGTGCAAGTCGCCAGGGACAGGGGAAGGCCGGGGAGCTGTTTTTT. Its protein product is CASRQGQGKAGELFF. The rearrangement joins TRBV12-2 to TRBJ2-2; the D call TRBD1 from the table was never checked on the DNA. TRBV12-2 is labeled a pseudogene. This CDR3 region has 15 residues.

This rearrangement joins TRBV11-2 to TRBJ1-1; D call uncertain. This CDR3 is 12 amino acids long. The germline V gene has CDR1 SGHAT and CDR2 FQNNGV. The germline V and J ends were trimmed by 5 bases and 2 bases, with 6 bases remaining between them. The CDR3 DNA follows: TGTGCCAGCAGCCCGTATAACACTGAAGCTTTCTTT. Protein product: CASSPYNTEAFF.

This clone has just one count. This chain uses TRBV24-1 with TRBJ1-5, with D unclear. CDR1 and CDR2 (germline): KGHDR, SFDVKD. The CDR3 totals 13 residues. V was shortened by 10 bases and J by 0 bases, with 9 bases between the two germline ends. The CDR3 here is CATQVNSNQPQHF. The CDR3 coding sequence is TGTGCCACTCAGGTGAATAGCAATCAGCCCCAGCATTTT.

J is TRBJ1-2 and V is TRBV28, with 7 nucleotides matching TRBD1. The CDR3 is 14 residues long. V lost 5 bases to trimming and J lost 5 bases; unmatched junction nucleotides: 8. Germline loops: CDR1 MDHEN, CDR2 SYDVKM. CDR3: CASSLDPTGYGYTF. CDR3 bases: TGTGCCAGCAGTCTCGATCCGACAGGGTATGGCTACACCTTC.

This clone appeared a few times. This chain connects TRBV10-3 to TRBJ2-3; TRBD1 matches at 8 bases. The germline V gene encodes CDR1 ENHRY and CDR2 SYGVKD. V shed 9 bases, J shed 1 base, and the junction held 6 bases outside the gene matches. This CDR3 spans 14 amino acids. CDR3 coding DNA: TGTGCCATAGGACAGGGCGGGGGCACAGATACGCAGTATTTT. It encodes CAIGQGGGTDTQYF.

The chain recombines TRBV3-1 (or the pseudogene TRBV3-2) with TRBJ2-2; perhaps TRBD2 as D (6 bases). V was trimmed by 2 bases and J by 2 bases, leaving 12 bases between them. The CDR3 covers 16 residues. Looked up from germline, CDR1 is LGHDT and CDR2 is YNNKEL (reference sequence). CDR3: CASSQSSGLNTGELFF. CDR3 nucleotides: TGTGCCAGCAGCCAATCGTCTGGACTAAACACCGGGGAGCTGTTTTTT.

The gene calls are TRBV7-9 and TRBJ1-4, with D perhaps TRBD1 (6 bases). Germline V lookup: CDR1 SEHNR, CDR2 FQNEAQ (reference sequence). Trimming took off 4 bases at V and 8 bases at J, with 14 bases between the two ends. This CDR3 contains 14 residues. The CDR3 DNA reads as TGTGCCAGCAGCTCCCCAGGGGTCGGGGAAAAACTGTTTTTT. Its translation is CASSSPGVGEKLFF.

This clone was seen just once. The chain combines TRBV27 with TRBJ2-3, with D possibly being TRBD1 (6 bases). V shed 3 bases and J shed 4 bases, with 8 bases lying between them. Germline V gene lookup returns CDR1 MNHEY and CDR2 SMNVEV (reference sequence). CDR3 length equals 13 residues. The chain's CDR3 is CASSFRGADTQYF. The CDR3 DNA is TGTGCCAGCAGTTTCAGGGGAGCAGATACGCAGTATTTT.

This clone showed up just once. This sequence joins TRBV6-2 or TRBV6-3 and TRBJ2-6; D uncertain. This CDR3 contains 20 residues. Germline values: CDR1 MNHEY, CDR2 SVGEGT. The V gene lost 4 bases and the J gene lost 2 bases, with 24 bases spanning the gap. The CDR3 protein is CASSSRVLTLGGAGANVLTF. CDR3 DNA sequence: TGTGCCAGCAGTTCACGGGTATTAACCCTTGGTGGAGCTGGGGCCAACGTCCTGACTTTC.

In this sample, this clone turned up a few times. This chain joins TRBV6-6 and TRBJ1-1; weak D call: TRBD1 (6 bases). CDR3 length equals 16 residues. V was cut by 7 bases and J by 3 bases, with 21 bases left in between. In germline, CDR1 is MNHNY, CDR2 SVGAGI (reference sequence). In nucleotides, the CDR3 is TGTGCCAGCACCTACCCCGGGACATCACGGCACACTGAAGCTTTCTTT. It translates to CASTYPGTSRHTEAFF.

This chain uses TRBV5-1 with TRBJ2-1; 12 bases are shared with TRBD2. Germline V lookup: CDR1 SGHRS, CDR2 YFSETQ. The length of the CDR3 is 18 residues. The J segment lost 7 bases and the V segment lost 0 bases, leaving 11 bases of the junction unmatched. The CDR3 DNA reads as TGCGCCAGCAGCTTGGAATTAGGGCTAGCGGGAGGGCAGAATGAGCAGTTCTTC. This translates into CASSLELGLAGGQNEQFF.

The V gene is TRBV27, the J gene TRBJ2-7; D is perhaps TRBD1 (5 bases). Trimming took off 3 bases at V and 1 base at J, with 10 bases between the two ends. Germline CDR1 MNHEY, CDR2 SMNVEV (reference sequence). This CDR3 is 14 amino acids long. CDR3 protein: CASSFIDSSYEQYF. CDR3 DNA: TGTGCCAGCAGTTTTATCGACAGTTCCTACGAGCAGTACTTC.

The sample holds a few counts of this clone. The CDR3 sequence: CASRTGDEQYF. The CDR3 region has the DNA TGTGCCAGCAGGACAGGGGACGAGCAGTACTTC. The chain carries TRBV6-6 and TRBJ2-7, with TRBD1 identical over 8 bases. Germline-derived CDR1 and CDR2 are MNHNY and SVGAGI (reference sequence). Trimming removed 6 bases from V and 5 bases from J; junction bases left unmatched: 0. The CDR3 is made up of 11 amino acids.

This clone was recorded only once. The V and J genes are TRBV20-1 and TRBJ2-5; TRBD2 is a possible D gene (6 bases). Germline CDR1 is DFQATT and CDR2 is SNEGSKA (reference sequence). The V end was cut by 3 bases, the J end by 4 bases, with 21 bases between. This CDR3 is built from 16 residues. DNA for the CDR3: TGCAGTGCTAGTTTACGGGAGAGAAAGATTGCAGAGACCCAGTACTTC. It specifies CSASLRERKIAETQYF.

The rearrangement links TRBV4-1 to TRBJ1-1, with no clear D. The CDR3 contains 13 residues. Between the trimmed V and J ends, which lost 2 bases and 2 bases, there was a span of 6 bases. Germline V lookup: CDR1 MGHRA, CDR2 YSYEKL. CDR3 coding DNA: TGCGCCAGCAGCCAAAGAACTAACACTGAAGCTTTCTTT. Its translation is CASSQRTNTEAFF.